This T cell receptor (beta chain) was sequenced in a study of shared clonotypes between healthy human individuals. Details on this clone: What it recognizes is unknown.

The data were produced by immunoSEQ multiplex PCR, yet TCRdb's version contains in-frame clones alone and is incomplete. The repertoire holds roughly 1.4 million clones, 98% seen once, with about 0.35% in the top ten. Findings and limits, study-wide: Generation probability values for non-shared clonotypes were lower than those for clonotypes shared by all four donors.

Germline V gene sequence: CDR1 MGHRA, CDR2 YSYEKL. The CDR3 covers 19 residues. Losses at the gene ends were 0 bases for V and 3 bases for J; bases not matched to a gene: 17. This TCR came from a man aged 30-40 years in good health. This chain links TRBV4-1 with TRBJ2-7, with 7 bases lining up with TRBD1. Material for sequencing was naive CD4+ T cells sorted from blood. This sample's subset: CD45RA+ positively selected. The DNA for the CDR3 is TGCGCCAGCAGCCAAGATGGTCGGCAGGGGGTGGTCCGCTACTACGAGCAGTACTTC. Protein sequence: CASSQDGRQGVVRYYEQYF.